This is a list of T cell receptor beta chains from one sample in a study of shared clonotypes between healthy human individuals. TCRdb's copy holds only in-frame clones and misses some; the assay was immunoSEQ multiplex PCR. The sample comprises over a million clones, about four fifths of which are singletons, and 0.55% to 0.7% rests with the top ten. Sequencing used memory CD4+ T cells from PBMCs. These receptor sequences come from a man younger than 35 in good health. Some clones in this sample may be carry-over from other donors' samples. Each CDR3 is given with its conserved first and last residue. The D gene is left open where the match is weak. Only part of the rows carry a size: once, few, many, or a class if the clone is expanded.

J gene: TRBJ1-2; clone size: NA; V gene: TRBV5-4; D gene: TRBD1; CDR3 protein: CASSDRGGFGYTF; CDR3 DNA: TGTGCCAGCAGCGACAGGGGGGGCTTCGGCTACACCTTC
J gene: TRBJ1-5; clone size: NA; V gene: TRBV5-1; D gene: NA; CDR3 protein: CASSLRGGDNQPQHF; CDR3 DNA: TGCGCCAGCAGCTTGAGGGGCGGGGACAATCAGCCCCAGCATTTT
J gene: TRBJ1-1; clone size: many; V gene: TRBV2; D gene: NA; CDR3 protein: CASTEATEAFF; CDR3 DNA: TGTGCCAGCACAGAGGCTACTGAAGCTTTCTTT
J gene: TRBJ2-3; clone size: NA; V gene: TRBV5-1; D gene: NA; CDR3 protein: CASSLVGETDTQYF; CDR3 DNA: TGCGCCAGCAGCTTGGTAGGGGAGACAGATACGCAGTATTTT
J gene: TRBJ2-2; clone size: NA; V gene: TRBV11-3; D gene: NA; CDR3 protein: CASSLAAGARNTGELFF; CDR3 DNA: TGTGCCAGCAGCTTAGCCGCTGGGGCGCGGAACACCGGGGAGCTGTTTTTT
J gene: TRBJ2-7; clone size: NA; V gene: TRBV5-1; D gene: NA; CDR3 protein: CASSLSGPSSYEQYF; CDR3 DNA: TGCGCCAGCAGCTTGTCCGGGCCTAGCTCCTACGAGCAGTACTTC
J gene: TRBJ1-2; clone size: few; V gene: TRBV9; D gene: NA; CDR3 protein: CASSVETHAGYGYTF; CDR3 DNA: TGTGCCAGCAGCGTAGAGACACATGCGGGGTATGGCTACACCTTC
J gene: TRBJ1-2; clone size: NA; V gene: TRBV27; D gene: NA; CDR3 protein: CASSPASGWGSNYGYTF; CDR3 DNA: TGTGCCAGCAGCCCGGCAAGTGGGTGGGGATCTAACTATGGCTACACCTTC
J gene: TRBJ2-3; clone size: few; V gene: TRBV7-9; D gene: NA; CDR3 protein: CASSLVGDSTDTQYF; CDR3 DNA: TGTGCCAGCAGCTTAGTTGGGGACAGCACAGATACGCAGTATTTT
J gene: TRBJ2-7; clone size: NA; V gene: TRBV6-5; D gene: TRBD2; CDR3 protein: CASSYSGGGPREQYF; CDR3 DNA: TGTGCCAGCAGTTACTCGGGGGGAGGGCCGCGCGAGCAGTACTTC
J gene: TRBJ2-3; clone size: many; V gene: TRBV7-2; D gene: NA; CDR3 protein: CASSFKNSRLGTQYF; CDR3 DNA: TGTGCCAGCAGCTTCAAGAATAGCCGCTTGGGTACGCAGTATTTT
J gene: TRBJ1-2; clone size: NA; V gene: TRBV28; D gene: NA; CDR3 protein: CASSGGEDGYTF; CDR3 DNA: TGTGCCAGCAGCGGGGGCGAGGATGGCTACACCTTC
J gene: TRBJ1-1; clone size: NA; V gene: TRBV19; D gene: TRBD1; CDR3 protein: CASSHPGQGSIAEAFF; CDR3 DNA: TGTGCCAGTAGCCACCCGGGACAGGGGAGTATAGCTGAAGCTTTCTTT
J gene: TRBJ1-4; clone size: NA; V gene: TRBV6-6; D gene: NA; CDR3 protein: CASSSRDLGDEKLFF; CDR3 DNA: TGTGCCAGCAGTTCTCGGGACTTGGGGGATGAAAAACTGTTTTTT
J gene: TRBJ1-1; clone size: NA; V gene: TRBV7-8; D gene: TRBD1; CDR3 protein: CASSLAGGTGGFEAFF; CDR3 DNA: TGTGCCAGCAGCTTAGCAGGCGGGACAGGGGGCTTTGAAGCTTTCTTT
J gene: TRBJ2-7; clone size: NA; V gene: TRBV6-1; D gene: NA; CDR3 protein: CATGTGGEQYF; CDR3 DNA: TGTGCTACAGGAACCGGGGGCGAGCAGTACTTC
J gene: TRBJ2-7; clone size: NA; V gene: TRBV6-5; D gene: TRBD2; CDR3 protein: CASSTLAGAPEQYF; CDR3 DNA: TGTGCCAGCAGTACTCTAGCGGGAGCGCCCGAGCAGTACTTC
J gene: TRBJ2-2; clone size: few; V gene: TRBV7-9; D gene: NA; CDR3 protein: CASSLPPNTGELFF; CDR3 DNA: TGTGCCAGCAGCTTACCCCCGAACACCGGGGAGCTGTTTTTT
J gene: TRBJ1-5; clone size: once; V gene: TRBV2; D gene: NA; CDR3 protein: CASSGQGPGQPQHF; CDR3 DNA: TGTGCCAGCAGTGGGCAGGGTCCGGGACAGCCCCAGCATTTT
J gene: TRBJ2-1; clone size: NA; V gene: TRBV5-1; D gene: TRBD2; CDR3 protein: CASSSGTRAHNEQFF; CDR3 DNA: TGCGCCAGCAGCTCTGGGACTAGGGCTCACAATGAGCAGTTCTTC
J gene: TRBJ1-3; clone size: NA; V gene: TRBV7-2; D gene: TRBD1; CDR3 protein: CASSPGQGGSGNTIYF; CDR3 DNA: TGTGCCAGCAGCCCGGGACAGGGTGGCTCTGGAAACACCATATATTTT
J gene: TRBJ1-2; clone size: few; V gene: TRBV4-1; D gene: NA; CDR3 protein: CASSQDGRNYGYTF; CDR3 DNA: TGCGCCAGCAGCCAAGATGGCAGGAACTATGGCTACACCTTC
J gene: TRBJ2-6; clone size: NA; V gene: TRBV5-1; D gene: NA; CDR3 protein: CASSPAPGSGANVLTF; CDR3 DNA: TGCGCCAGCAGCCCCGCTCCGGGGTCTGGGGCCAACGTCCTGACTTTC
J gene: TRBJ1-2; clone size: NA; V gene: TRBV9; D gene: NA; CDR3 protein: CASSVVGVGYGYTF; CDR3 DNA: TGTGCCAGCAGCGTAGTGGGCGTTGGCTATGGCTACACCTTC
J gene: TRBJ1-1; clone size: NA; V gene: TRBV5-4; D gene: TRBD1; CDR3 protein: CASSLVDRMNTEAFF; CDR3 DNA: TGTGCCAGCAGCTTGGTGGACAGGATGAACACTGAAGCTTTCTTT
J gene: TRBJ2-1; clone size: few; V gene: TRBV29-1; D gene: NA; CDR3 protein: CSVELSSFNSYNEQFF; CDR3 DNA: TGCAGCGTTGAGCTGAGTAGTTTTAACTCCTACAATGAGCAGTTCTTC
J gene: TRBJ2-7; clone size: NA; V gene: TRBV9; D gene: NA; CDR3 protein: CASSVGSEQYF; CDR3 DNA: TGTGCCAGCAGCGTAGGGAGCGAGCAGTACTTC
J gene: TRBJ2-7; clone size: NA; V gene: TRBV27; D gene: NA; CDR3 protein: CASRRRDSYEQYF; CDR3 DNA: TGTGCCAGCAGGAGGCGGGACTCCTACGAGCAGTACTTC
J gene: TRBJ2-7; clone size: NA; V gene: TRBV10-2; D gene: NA; CDR3 protein: CASSESGLFYEQYF; CDR3 DNA: TGCGCCAGCAGTGAGTCCGGGCTTTTCTACGAGCAGTACTTC
J gene: TRBJ1-2; clone size: NA; V gene: TRBV7-9; D gene: NA; CDR3 protein: CASSEDGNYGYTF; CDR3 DNA: TGTGCCAGCAGCGAGGACGGGAACTATGGCTACACCTTC